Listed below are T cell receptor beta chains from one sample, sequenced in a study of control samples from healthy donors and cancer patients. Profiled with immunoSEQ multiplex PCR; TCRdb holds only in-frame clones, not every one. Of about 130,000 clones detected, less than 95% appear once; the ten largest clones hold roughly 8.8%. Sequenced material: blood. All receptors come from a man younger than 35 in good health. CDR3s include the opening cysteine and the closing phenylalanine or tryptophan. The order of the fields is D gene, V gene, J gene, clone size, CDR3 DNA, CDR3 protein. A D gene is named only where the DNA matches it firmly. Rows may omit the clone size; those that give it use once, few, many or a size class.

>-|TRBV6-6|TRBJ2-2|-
TGTGCCAGCAGTTTAACAGTCGCGAACACCGGGGAGCTGTTTTTT
CASSLTVANTGELFF
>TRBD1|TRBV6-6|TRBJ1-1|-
TGTGCCAGCAGTTTTCCACAGGGGACAGCTTTCTTT
CASSFPQGTAFF
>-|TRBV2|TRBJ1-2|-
TGTGCCAGCAGTGTGAGCGGGGGGAGTAGCTACACCTTC
CASSVSGGSSYTF
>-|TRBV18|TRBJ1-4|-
TGTGCCAGCTCACCGTTGGCCGGGACTACTAATGAAAAACTGTTTTTT
CASSPLAGTTNEKLFF
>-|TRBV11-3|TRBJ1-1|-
TGTGCCAGCGGGCTCGGGAGCAACACTGAAGCTTTCTTT
CASGLGSNTEAFF
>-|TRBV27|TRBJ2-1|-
TGTGCCAGCAGTGTCCTAGGAGGTGAGCAGTTCTTC
CASSVLGGEQFF
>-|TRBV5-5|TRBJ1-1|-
TGTGCCAGCAGTCTTGCCGATACAGGGTACCTAAGTTACACTGAAGCTTTCTTT
CASSLADTGYLSYTEAFF
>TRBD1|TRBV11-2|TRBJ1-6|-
TGTGCCAGCAGCTTAGTGGGCAGGGGGCGAAATTCACCCCTCCACTTT
CASSLVGRGRNSPLHF
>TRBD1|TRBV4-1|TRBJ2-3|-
TGCGCCAGCAGCTTACTACAGGGGGCGAACCTGGATACGCAGTATTTT
CASSLLQGANLDTQYF
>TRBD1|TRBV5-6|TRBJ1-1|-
TGTGCCAGCAGCTTAGGTTTTGACAGGGGGAACACTGAAGCTTTCTTT
CASSLGFDRGNTEAFF
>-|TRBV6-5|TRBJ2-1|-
TGTGCCAGCAGTTACTCGACTACGGGGGGCCCTTTGCAGTTCTTC
CASSYSTTGGPLQFF
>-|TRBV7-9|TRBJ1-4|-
TGTGCCAGCAGCGTCCCAATGGGGGCAACTAATGAAAAACTGTTTTTT
CASSVPMGATNEKLFF
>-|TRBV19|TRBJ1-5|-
TGTGCCAGTAGGGAGGAGGAAATCAATCAGCCCCAGCATTTT
CASREEEINQPQHF
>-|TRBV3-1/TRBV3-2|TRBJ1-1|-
TGTGCCAGCAGCCAAGCCCGCCTGCCGAACACTGAAGCTTTCTTT
CASSQARLPNTEAFF
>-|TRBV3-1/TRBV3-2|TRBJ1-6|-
TGTGCCAGCAGCCCGTGGGGGGGGGATCGTAATTCACCCCTCCACTTT
CASSPWGGDRNSPLHF
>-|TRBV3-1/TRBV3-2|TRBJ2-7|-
TGTGCCAGCAGCCAAGCGGGCGGGATTACCTACGAGCAGTACTTC
CASSQAGGITYEQYF
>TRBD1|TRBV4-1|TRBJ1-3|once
TGCGCCAGCAGCCAAGAGCGAAACAGGGGGTACTCTGGAAACACCATATATTTT
CASSQERNRGYSGNTIYF
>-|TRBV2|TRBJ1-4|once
TGTGCCAGCAGTTCACCGGGACGGCGAAATGAAAAACTGTTTTTT
CASSSPGRRNEKLFF
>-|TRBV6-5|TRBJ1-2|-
TGTGCCAGCAGTTACCTCCTTGGGGTCTATGGCTACACCTTC
CASSYLLGVYGYTF
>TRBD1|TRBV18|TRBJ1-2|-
TGTGCCAGCTCACAGGGTATGATTACAGGGGACTACACCTTC
CASSQGMITGDYTF
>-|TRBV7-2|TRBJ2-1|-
TGTGCCAGCAGCTTTCTTTCCCCCTCACGCAACTACTACAATGAGCAGTTCTTC
CASSFLSPSRNYYNEQFF
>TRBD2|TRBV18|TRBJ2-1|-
TGTGCCAGCTCACCACCGGGACTAGCGGGGTCCAATGAGCAGTTCTTC
CASSPPGLAGSNEQFF
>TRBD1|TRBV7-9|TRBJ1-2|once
TGTGCCAGCAGCTGGACAGGAACGGATGGCTACACCTTC
CASSWTGTDGYTF
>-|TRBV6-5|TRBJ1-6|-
TGTGCCAGCAGCAGTGGACAGTTTTCACCCCTCCACTTT
CASSSGQFSPLHF
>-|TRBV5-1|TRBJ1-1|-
TGCGCCAGCAGCTTGGTCGTCTCGGTTAACACTGAAGCTTTCTTT
CASSLVVSVNTEAFF
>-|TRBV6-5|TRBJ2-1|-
TGTGCCAGCAGGGAGAATACCTACAATGAGCAGTTCTTC
CASRENTYNEQFF
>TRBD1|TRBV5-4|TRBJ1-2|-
TGTGCCAGCAGCCAGGACAGGTATAACTATGGCTACACCTTC
CASSQDRYNYGYTF
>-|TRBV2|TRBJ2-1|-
TGTGCCAGCAAGAGACTAGGGATGGGGGAGCAGTTCTTC
CASKRLGMGEQFF
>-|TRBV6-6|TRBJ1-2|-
TGTGCCAGCAGTTCCCATTGGGAGGGCGGGGGCTACACCTTC
CASSSHWEGGGYTF
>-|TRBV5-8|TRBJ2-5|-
TGTGCCAGCAGCTTGAACCCCGGAGAGACCCAGTACTTC
CASSLNPGETQYF
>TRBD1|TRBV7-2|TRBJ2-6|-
TGTGCCAGCAGCACCCCGGGACAGACGACCTACTCTGGGGCCAACGTCCTGACTTTC
CASSTPGQTTYSGANVLTF
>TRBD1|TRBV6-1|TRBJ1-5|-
TGTGCCAGCAGTGGGGGTGACGGGACAGGGAGTGAGCCCCAGCATTTT
CASSGGDGTGSEPQHF
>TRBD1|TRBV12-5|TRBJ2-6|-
TGTGCTAGTGGTCCCCATCTCCGGGACAGGGAAACTCCGGCTTTCTCTGGGGCCAACGTCCTGACTTTC
CASGPHLRDRETPAFSGANVLTF
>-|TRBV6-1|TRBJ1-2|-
TGTGCCAGCAGTGAAGGGCCGGGGGATGGCTACACCTTC
CASSEGPGDGYTF
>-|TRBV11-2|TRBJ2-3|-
TGTGCCAGCAGCTTAGATCTGAGTGGCACAGATACGCAGTATTTT
CASSLDLSGTDTQYF
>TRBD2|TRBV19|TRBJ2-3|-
TGTGCCAGTAGCCGATTACTAGCGGGTACAGAAGATACGCAGTATTTT
CASSRLLAGTEDTQYF
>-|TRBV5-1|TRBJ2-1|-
TGCGCCAGCAGCTTGGTGTTCCTAGCAGCGGACAATGAGCAGTTCTTC
CASSLVFLAADNEQFF
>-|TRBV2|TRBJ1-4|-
TGTGCCAGCAGTGTGTTCCAGGGCGGTGAAAAACTGTTTTTT
CASSVFQGGEKLFF
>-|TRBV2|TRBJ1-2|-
TGTGCCAGCAGTGGTTCACTTAACTATGGCTACACCTTC
CASSGSLNYGYTF
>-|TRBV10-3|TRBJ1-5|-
TGTGCCACCAGGACGGGGAGTGGAAGCAATCAGCCCCAGCATTTT
CATRTGSGSNQPQHF
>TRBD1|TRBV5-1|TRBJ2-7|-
TGCGCCAGCAGCTTTACGGGACAGGGTGCCGAGCAGTACTTC
CASSFTGQGAEQYF
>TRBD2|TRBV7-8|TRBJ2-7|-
TGTGCCAGCAGCTTCAGGACTAGCGGGGGTTACGAGCAGTACTTC
CASSFRTSGGYEQYF
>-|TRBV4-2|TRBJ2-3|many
TGTGCCAGCAGCCAAGATTCGCCCACAGATACGCAGTATTTT
CASSQDSPTDTQYF
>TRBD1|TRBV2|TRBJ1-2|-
TGTGCCAGCAGGATTCGGACAGGGGAGGCTCTAAACTATGGCTACACCTTC
CASRIRTGEALNYGYTF
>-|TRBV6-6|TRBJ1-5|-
TGTGCCAGTTTTGGGGGGTTGGGGTGGAATCAGCCCCAGCATTTT
CASFGGLGWNQPQHF
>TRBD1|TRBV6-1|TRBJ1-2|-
TGTGCCAGCAGTGAGGAGTTCAGGGACAGGGGTGGCTACACCTTC
CASSEEFRDRGGYTF
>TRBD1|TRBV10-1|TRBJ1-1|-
TGCGCCAGCAGTGTTGACAGGGCCACTGAAGCTTTCTTT
CASSVDRATEAFF
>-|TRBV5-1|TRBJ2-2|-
TGCGCCAGCAGCTTGTTGACAGAGAACACCGGGGAGCTGTTTTTT
CASSLLTENTGELFF
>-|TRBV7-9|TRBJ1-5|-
TGTGCCAGCAGCTTTAGGAGCAATCAGCCCCAGCATTTT
CASSFRSNQPQHF
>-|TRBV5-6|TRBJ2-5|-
TGTGCCAGCAGGAGAGGGAGTGAAGAGACCCAGTACTTC
CASRRGSEETQYF
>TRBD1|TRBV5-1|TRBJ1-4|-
TGCGCCAGCAGCACGGGACAGAATGAAAAACTGTTTTTT
CASSTGQNEKLFF